This paragraph reports one TCR beta chain. This record comes from a study of control samples from healthy donors and cancer patients. Generated by immunoSEQ multiplex PCR, the TCRdb table keeps only in-frame clones and is missing some. Among some 77,000 clones listed, 85% to 90% were seen once. V lost 3 bases and J 2 bases, leaving 7 bases between the germline ends. This CDR3 region has 13 residues. Material: blood. The sequence was collected from a woman aged 55-70 years in good health. J is TRBJ1-1 and V is TRBV12-3 or TRBV12-4; D remains ambiguous. The CDR3 protein is CASSFGSNTEAFF. The CDR3 coding sequence is TGTGCCAGCAGTTTTGGCTCTAACACTGAAGCTTTCTTT.